The 23 T cell receptor beta chains below were found in one sample sequenced in a study of blood T cell repertoires in COVID-19. The table came from immunoSEQ multiplex PCR; TCRdb's copy has only in-frame clones and leaves some out. Of fewer than 250,000 clones listed, about nine tenths are singletons. The sequencing sample was made of peripheral blood. These TCRs come from a man aged 50 to 59 with COVID-19, enrolled during active disease.

The rearrangement uses TRBV12-3 or TRBV12-4 and TRBJ2-5; weak D call: TRBD2 (6 bases). The V end lost 5 bases, the J end lost 4 bases, and 11 bases lay between the germline ends. The CDR3 extends over 13 amino acids. The CDR3 region has the DNA TGTGCCAGCAGTAGCACGGGAGTAGAGACCCAGTACTTC. Translated, it gives CASSSTGVETQYF.

The V and J genes are TRBV5-5 and TRBJ1-2; TRBD1 matches at 8 bases. Per germline, CDR1 SGHKS and CDR2 YYEKEE (reference sequence). V lost 2 bases, J lost 4 bases, and 16 bases stayed unmatched. The length of the CDR3 is 18 residues. This CDR3 is CASSFEGQDLAVTYGYTF. The CDR3 DNA reads TGTGCCAGCAGCTTCGAGGGACAGGACCTGGCGGTCACCTATGGCTACACCTTC.

This chain joins TRBV11-2 and TRBJ2-5; possibly TRBD2 for D (7 bases). CDR3 size: 15 residues. The germline gives CDR1 SGHAT, CDR2 FQNNGV. The germline V and J ends were trimmed by 5 bases and 5 bases, with 18 bases remaining between them. As DNA, the CDR3 is TGTGCCAGCAGCCCCGGGGGGCGTGTACTGGAGACCCAGTACTTC. It yields the protein CASSPGGRVLETQYF.

This clone appeared a single time. This chain connects TRBV5-1 to TRBJ2-3; D is perhaps TRBD2 (6 bases). V was trimmed by 0 bases and J by 1 base, leaving 9 bases between them. This CDR3 spans 15 amino acids. CDR1 is SGHRS and CDR2 is YFSETQ in the germline V gene. CDR3: CASSLGGLRTDTQYF. The CDR3, as DNA: TGCGCCAGCAGCTTGGGGGGACTTCGCACAGATACGCAGTATTTT.

The genes are TRBV5-3 and TRBJ1-2, with TRBD1 identical over 7 bases. TRBV5-3 has ORF status, its function being uncertain. V shed 2 bases and J 4 bases; nucleotides not matched to a gene: 17. The CDR3 runs to 18 residues. CDR3 in DNA: TGTGCCAGAAGCTTTGATGCTGAGGACAGGTTCCCCTGCTATGGCTACACCTTC. Translated, it gives CARSFDAEDRFPCYGYTF.

This chain links TRBV3-1 (or the pseudogene TRBV3-2) with TRBJ1-1, with D hard to call. There are 12 residues in the CDR3. The V end was cut by 0 bases, the J end by 10 bases, with 9 bases between. From germline, CDR1 is LGHDT and CDR2 YNNKEL (reference sequence). The CDR3 DNA follows: TGTGCCAGCAGCCAAGACCCAACCGGAGCTTTCTTT. It specifies CASSQDPTGAFF.

The table lists this clone with a count of one. CDR3 sequence reads: CASTTGTRVYNEQFF. Here the CDR3 DNA reads TGTGCCAGCACCACCGGGACTAGGGTTTACAATGAGCAGTTCTTC. The gene calls are TRBV27 and TRBJ2-1, with 8 bases matching TRBD2. CDR1 and CDR2 (germline): MNHEY, SMNVEV (reference sequence). V trimming: 7 bases; J trimming: 4 bases; junction bases outside the gene matches: 9. The CDR3 contains 15 residues.

This rearrangement joins TRBV7-2 to TRBJ1-1; D may be TRBD1 (6 bases). CDR3 length: 15 amino acids. CDR1 is SGHTA and CDR2 is FQGNSA in the germline V gene. Between the trimmed V and J ends, which lost 1 base and 3 bases, there was a span of 12 bases. The CDR3 bases are TGTGCCAGCAGCTTAGTAGGGGGTAGGGACACTGAAGCTTTCTTT. Protein: CASSLVGGRDTEAFF.

The chain combines TRBV15 with TRBJ2-7; possibly TRBD1 for D (7 bases). The CDR3 extends over 14 amino acids. In germline, CDR1 is LNHNV, CDR2 YYDKDF (reference sequence). V was clipped by 7 bases and J by 4 bases, with 17 bases between them. CDR3 region: CATTPAGTAYEQYF. The CDR3 DNA follows: TGTGCCACCACCCCGGCGGGGACAGCATACGAGCAGTACTTC.

This sequence joins TRBV30 and TRBJ1-2, with D possibly being TRBD1 (5 bases). V was clipped by 0 bases and J by 4 bases, with 9 bases between them. CDR1 GTSNPN and CDR2 SVGIG come from the germline V gene (reference sequence). This CDR3 comprises 13 residues. CDR3 amino acids: CAWSVRQGYGYTF. The CDR3, as DNA: TGTGCCTGGAGTGTAAGGCAGGGCTATGGCTACACCTTC.

V gene TRBV9 combines with J gene TRBJ1-4; D may be TRBD1 (6 bases). In germline, CDR1 is SGDLS, CDR2 YYNGEE. The V end lost 2 bases, the J end lost 6 bases, and 11 bases lay between the germline ends. CDR3 length: 14 amino acids. The CDR3 DNA reads as TGTGCCAGCAGCGTGGGTTCAGGGGATGAAAAACTGTTTTTT. This translates into CASSVGSGDEKLFF. The complete variable domain, with remaining parts taken from reference TRBV9 and TRBJ1-4, reads DSGVTQTPKHLITATGQRVTLRCSPRSGDLSVYWYQQSLDQGLQFLIQYYNGEERAKGNILERFSAQQFPDLHSELNLSSLELGDSALYFCASSVGSGDEKLFFGSGTQLSVL.

This clone was picked up many times. V is TRBV11-2 and J is TRBJ2-1; 13 positions agree with TRBD2. Per the germline V gene, CDR1 is SGHAT and CDR2 is FQNNGV. This CDR3 is 16 amino acids long. V lost 4 bases, J lost 8 bases, and 8 bases stayed unmatched. The chain's CDR3 is CASSSPGGLAGDEQFF. The DNA for the CDR3 is TGTGCCAGCAGCTCACCCGGAGGACTAGCGGGAGATGAGCAGTTCTTC.

The chain links TRBV5-1 to TRBJ2-7; TRBD1 matches 10 bases. Germline V gene data show CDR1 as SGHRS and CDR2 as YFSETQ. V shed 4 bases and J 1 base; nucleotides not matched to a gene: 5. The CDR3 is made up of 15 amino acids. CDR3 protein: CASSRGQGWSYEQYF. The DNA for the CDR3 is TGCGCCAGCAGCCGGGGACAGGGGTGGTCCTACGAGCAGTACTTC.

J is TRBJ1-1 and V is TRBV5-6; D not certain. Looked up from germline, CDR1 is SGHDT and CDR2 is YYEEEE. V lost 2 bases and J lost 4, with 12 bases in between. The CDR3 is made up of 14 amino acids. CDR3 amino acids: CASSLGRAGTEAFF. The CDR3 DNA is TGTGCCAGCAGCTTAGGCCGGGCGGGCACTGAAGCTTTCTTT.

The V and J genes are TRBV27 and TRBJ1-1, with 7 bases identical to TRBD1. V shed 5 bases and J 6 bases; nucleotides not matched to a gene: 15. Looked up from germline, CDR1 is MNHEY and CDR2 is SMNVEV (reference sequence). The CDR3 length is 16 residues. The chain's CDR3 is CASSGDRVPLPAEAFF. CDR3 coding DNA: TGTGCCAGCAGTGGTGACAGGGTCCCGCTTCCCGCTGAAGCTTTCTTT.

The rearrangement links TRBV11-2 to TRBJ1-3; possibly TRBD1 for D (6 bases). Germline CDR1 reads SGHAT; CDR2 reads FQNNGV. This CDR3 spans 15 amino acids. Trimming shortened V by 5 bases and J by 2 bases, and 13 bases separated the two germline ends. The CDR3 spells CASSPGTLAGNTIYF. The CDR3 nucleotides read TGTGCCAGCAGCCCAGGGACACTTGCTGGAAACACCATATATTTT.

The chain recombines TRBV5-4 with TRBJ2-3, with 9 positions matching TRBD2. The V gene end was trimmed by 3 bases and the J gene end by 8 bases; junction bases not matched to a gene: 7. Germline CDR1 is SGHNT and CDR2 is YYREEE (reference sequence). CDR3 length: 14 residues. The CDR3 bases are TGTGCCAGCAGCTCAGCGGGAGGAGTCAGTACGCAGTATTTT. It codes for CASSSAGGVSTQYF.

This chain uses TRBV20-1 with TRBJ1-1; D ambiguous. Germline V CDR1 and CDR2: DFQATT, SNEGSKA (reference sequence). CDR3 length: 11 amino acids. Trimming pared 6 bases from V and 4 bases from J, leaving 9 bases between. The CDR3 sequence: CSAARSTEAFF. CDR3 in DNA: TGCAGTGCCGCCCGGTCCACTGAAGCTTTCTTT.

Only a few counts were recorded for this clone. The rearrangement links TRBV29-1 to TRBJ2-5; 9 nucleotides match TRBD1. Germline CDR1 reads SQVTM; CDR2 reads ANQGSEA. V dropped 4 bases and J dropped 4; count of bases not matched to a gene: 10. The CDR3 runs to 15 residues. In DNA, the CDR3 is TGCAGCGTTGCTGGGACAGGGTTTTTTCGAGAGACCCAGTACTTC. Residues: CSVAGTGFFRETQYF.

The rearrangement uses TRBV28 and TRBJ2-7, with TRBD2 matching 8 bases. The V gene end was trimmed by 5 bases and the J gene end by 1 base; junction bases not matched to a gene: 22. The CDR3 spans 20 residues. Germline V gene sequence: CDR1 MDHEN, CDR2 SYDVKM. The CDR3 sequence: CASSPSPRGVGFRLSYEQYF. As DNA, the CDR3 is TGTGCCAGCAGTCCCTCTCCGCGGGGGGTAGGCTTCAGGCTGTCCTACGAGCAGTACTTC.

The chain has TRBV19 and TRBJ2-1; tentative D call: TRBD2 (5 bases). This CDR3 spans 14 amino acids. CDR1 and CDR2 (germline): LNHDA, SQIVND (reference sequence). V was pared by 7 bases and J by 1 base, with 11 bases between. In nucleotides, the CDR3 is TGTGCCAGTACTACGGGAAGGTCCTACAATGAGCAGTTCTTC. This sequence encodes CASTTGRSYNEQFF.

The J gene is TRBJ1-5, the V gene TRBV24-1; 10 bases line up with TRBD1. Trimming cost V 12 bases and J 5 bases; bases outside gene matches: 18. This CDR3 is built from 17 residues. The germline CDR1 and CDR2 sequences are KGHDR and SFDVKD. DNA for the CDR3: TGTGCCCCCGCCGGGACAGGGGTGGCAGGATCGCATCAGCCCCAGCATTTT. As protein: CAPAGTGVAGSHQPQHF.

The chain is built from TRBV2 and TRBJ1-6, with TRBD1 matching over 11 bases. CDR1 and CDR2 (germline): SNHLY, FYNNEI. The ends lost 3 bases at V and 3 bases at J; junction bases unmatched: 4. The length of the CDR3 is 17 residues. CDR3 amino acids: CASSDPGQGDYNSPLHF. CDR3 DNA sequence: TGTGCCAGCAGTGACCCGGGACAGGGGGACTATAATTCACCCCTCCACTTT.